The 23 T cell receptor beta chains below were found in one sample sequenced in a study of OX40 agonist ivuxolimab in advanced cancers. Profiling relied on immunoSEQ multiplex PCR, and the TCRdb table lists in-frame clones only, not all of them. The sample lists roughly 63,000 clones, nearly 90% occurring once. Sequencing was performed on CD4+ or CD8+ T cells sorted from blood, taken in a trial of the OX40 agonist ivuxolimab. The origin of the receptors is an adult with an advanced solid tumor such as melanoma, head and neck, liver or kidney cancer.

This rearrangement joins TRBV11-3 to TRBJ2-3; TRBD2 aligns across 7 bases. The germline V gene has CDR1 SGHNT and CDR2 YENEEA. V was clipped by 2 bases and J by 5 bases; unmatched bases: 4. CDR3 size: 14 residues. The CDR3: CASSLSGEGDTQYF. As DNA, the CDR3 is TGTGCCAGCAGCTTAAGCGGGGAGGGAGATACGCAGTATTTT.

To note about this clone: Within the sample, other DNA sequences also encode this same CDR3. The V gene is TRBV27, the J gene TRBJ1-1; D is unresolved. This CDR3 is built from 13 residues. Trimming stripped 4 bases from V and 2 bases from J, with 8 bases between. The germline V gene encodes CDR1 MNHEY and CDR2 SMNVEV (reference sequence). The CDR3 region has the DNA TGTGCCAGCAGTTACGGGGTAAACACTGAAGCTTTCTTT. Its translation: CASSYGVNTEAFF.

The rearrangement joins TRBV7-6 to TRBJ1-1; perhaps TRBD1 as D (6 bases). V was trimmed by 3 bases and J by 4 bases, leaving 9 bases between them. The CDR3 is made up of 13 amino acids. CDR1 is SGHVS and CDR2 is FNYEAQ in the germline V gene. The CDR3 protein is CASSFQGSTEAFF. In nucleotides, the CDR3 is TGTGCCAGCAGCTTCCAGGGGAGCACTGAAGCTTTCTTT.

This rearrangement joins TRBV7-9 to TRBJ1-1, with TRBD1 matching over 7 bases. Germline values: CDR1 SEHNR, CDR2 FQNEAQ (reference sequence). J was trimmed by 3 bases and V by 0 bases; bases with no gene match: 4. CDR3 length equals 15 residues. CDR3: CASSLAIGQDTEAFF. The CDR3 DNA is TGTGCCAGCAGCTTAGCCATCGGACAGGACACTGAAGCTTTCTTT.

The gene calls are TRBV19 and TRBJ2-7; TRBD2 agrees at 10 bases. This CDR3 spans 15 amino acids. Germline values: CDR1 LNHDA, CDR2 SQIVND (reference sequence). V was clipped by 5 bases and J by 0 bases; unmatched bases: 4. The CDR3 region is CASSPGLADSYEQYF. The CDR3 region has the DNA TGTGCCAGTAGTCCCGGACTAGCGGACTCCTACGAGCAGTACTTC.

The J gene is TRBJ2-7, the V gene TRBV9; D uncertain. The germline V and J ends were trimmed by 7 bases and 4 bases, with 12 bases remaining between them. Germline-derived CDR1 and CDR2 are SGDLS and YYNGEE. This CDR3 contains 12 residues. CDR3 loop: CASSPSPYEQYF. Written as DNA, the CDR3 is TGTGCCAGCTCTCCCTCACCATACGAGCAGTACTTC.

The rearrangement joins TRBV5-4 to TRBJ2-3; 11 nucleotides agree with TRBD2. V shed 2 bases and J 1 base; nucleotides not matched to a gene: 12. Per the germline V gene, CDR1 is SGHNT and CDR2 is YYREEE (reference sequence). This CDR3 is 19 amino acids long. CDR3 coding DNA: TGTGCCAGCAGCTTCCCGGGGGTAGCGGGAGGGCCGGGCACAGATACGCAGTATTTT. It is translated as CASSFPGVAGGPGTDTQYF. The full variable domain, in which reference TRBV5-4 and TRBJ2-3 provide the parts outside the CDR3, is ETGVTQSPTHLIKTRGQQVTLRCSSQSGHNTVSWYQQALGQGPQFIFQYYREEENGRGNFPPRFSGLQFPNYSSELNVNALELDDSALYLCASSFPGVAGGPGTDTQYFGPGTRLTVL.

This chain joins TRBV7-9 and TRBJ2-1; D gene uncertain. Trimming left V 5 bases short and J 8 bases short, with 19 bases between. Germline V gene sequence: CDR1 SEHNR, CDR2 FQNEAQ (reference sequence). The CDR3 consists of 15 residues. The CDR3 DNA reads as TGTGCCAGCAGCCGGCTAACGGGTGGAAGCGATGAGCAGTTCTTC. Its translation: CASSRLTGGSDEQFF.

The chain couples TRBV18 to TRBJ2-1, with D possibly being TRBD2 (6 bases). Germline V lookup: CDR1 KGHSH, CDR2 LQKENI. This CDR3 spans 16 amino acids. Trimming left V 0 bases short and J 1 base short, with 10 bases between. The CDR3 protein is CASSPPAGSSYNEQFF. Here the CDR3 DNA reads TGTGCCAGCTCACCACCGGCGGGGTCGTCCTACAATGAGCAGTTCTTC.

The CDR3 bases are TGTGCCAGCTCACCCCCCGGCCTCAACAGGGCTTTCTTT. Amino acids: CASSPPGLNRAFF. V gene TRBV18 combines with J gene TRBJ1-1; possibly TRBD1 for D (5 bases). V dropped 3 bases and J dropped 11 bases, with 16 bases sitting between them. The CDR3 totals 13 residues. Germline V gene sequence: CDR1 KGHSH, CDR2 LQKENI.

The gene calls are TRBV5-6 and TRBJ1-6; the D gene is possibly TRBD1 (6 bases). This CDR3 is built from 17 residues. V was clipped by 0 bases and J by 0 bases, with 10 bases between them. Looked up from germline, CDR1 is SGHDT and CDR2 is YYEEEE. The chain's CDR3 is CASSLAGGSSYNSPLHF. The CDR3 DNA is TGTGCCAGCAGCTTGGCCGGGGGCAGCTCCTATAATTCACCCCTCCACTTT. The variable domain in full, with the rest retrieved from reference TRBV5-6 and TRBJ1-6, is DAGVTQSPTHLIKTRGQQVTLRCSPKSGHDTVSWYQQALGQGPQFIFQYYEEEERQRGNFPDRFSGHQFPNYSSELNVNALLLGDSALYLCASSLAGGSSYNSPLHFGNGTRLTVT.

This clone was counted a few times. J is TRBJ2-7 and V is TRBV19; possibly TRBD1 for D (6 bases). This CDR3 comprises 11 residues. CDR1 and CDR2 from the germline V gene are LNHDA and SQIVND (reference sequence). V was cut by 8 bases and J by 1 base, with 6 bases left in between. The CDR3 DNA reads TGTGCCAGTGGACAGTCCTACGAGCAGTACTTC. Amino acid sequence: CASGQSYEQYF.

This clone appeared a few times. This chain joins TRBV16 and TRBJ2-6, with D perhaps matching TRBD2 (5 bases). CDR1 and CDR2 from the germline V gene are KGHSY and FQNENV. Trimming took off 1 base at V and 0 bases at J, with 7 bases between the two ends. The CDR3 has 16 amino acids. CDR3 region: CASSQFGGSGANVLTF. CDR3 in DNA: TGTGCCAGCAGCCAATTCGGAGGCTCTGGGGCCAACGTCCTGACTTTC. The full variable domain, in which reference TRBV16 and TRBJ2-6 provide the parts outside the CDR3, is GEEVAQTPKHLVRGEGQKAKLYCAPIKGHSYVFWYQQVLKNEFKFLISFQNENVFDETGMPKERFSAKCLPNSPCSLEIQATKLEDSAVYFCASSQFGGSGANVLTFGAGSRLTVL.

V usage is TRBV11-2 and J usage is TRBJ2-7; perhaps TRBD2 as D (5 bases). This CDR3 is built from 14 residues. Germline CDR1 SGHAT, CDR2 FQNNGV. V lost 5 bases to trimming and J lost 0 bases, with 11 bases between them. The CDR3 spells CASSVWTYSYEQYF. CDR3 nucleotides: TGTGCCAGCAGCGTATGGACTTACTCCTACGAGCAGTACTTC.

The V call is TRBV27, the J call TRBJ1-6; 10 positions match TRBD1. The CDR3 sequence is 15 residues long. Trimming took 8 bases from V and 9 from J; bases not matched to a gene: 10. Germline-derived CDR1 and CDR2 are MNHEY and SMNVEV (reference sequence). Here the CDR3 DNA reads TGTGCCAGCCAAGACAGGGGGCGCGGATCTTCACCCCTCCACTTT. This encodes CASQDRGRGSSPLHF.

This clone was seen only once. The rearrangement joins TRBV5-4 to TRBJ1-1, with D maybe TRBD1 (5 bases). Germline loops: CDR1 SGHNT, CDR2 YYREEE (reference sequence). The V gene lost 3 bases and the J gene lost 5 bases, with 11 bases spanning the gap. The CDR3 sequence is 13 residues long. CDR3 bases: TGTGCCAGCAGCTCTGGGGAGGGGACTGAAGCTTTCTTT. Its protein is CASSSGEGTEAFF.

The V gene is TRBV27, the J gene TRBJ1-5; TRBD1 aligns across 8 bases. J was trimmed by 6 bases and V by 5 bases; bases with no gene match: 6. Germline V gives CDR1 MNHEY, CDR2 SMNVEV (reference sequence). The CDR3 is 14 amino acids. CDR3 loop: CASSPRTGTQPQHF. CDR3 sequence (DNA): TGTGCCAGCAGTCCGCGGACAGGGACTCAGCCCCAGCATTTT.

This clone turned up a few times. J is TRBJ2-2 and V is TRBV9, with TRBD2 as a possible D gene (7 bases). The CDR3 sequence is 16 residues long. The germline V and J ends were trimmed by 4 bases and 6 bases, with 19 bases remaining between them. Germline V lookup: CDR1 SGDLS, CDR2 YYNGEE. The CDR3 spells CASSPRGREVAGELFF. In DNA, the CDR3 is TGTGCCAGCAGCCCGAGGGGGAGGGAAGTGGCCGGGGAGCTGTTTTTT.

The chain uses TRBV9 and TRBJ2-7, with TRBD1 as a possible D gene (5 bases). V was shortened by 0 bases and J by 0 bases, with 13 bases between the two germline ends. There are 16 residues in the CDR3. Germline CDR1 and CDR2: SGDLS and YYNGEE. The CDR3 coding sequence is TGTGCCAGCAGCGTAGGTGGGGCCCGGAGCTCCTACGAGCAGTACTTC. Translated, it gives CASSVGGARSSYEQYF.

The V and J genes are TRBV14 and TRBJ1-3; no reliable D call. This CDR3 contains 16 residues. CDR1 is SGHDN and CDR2 is FVKESK in the germline V gene. The V and J ends lost 2 bases and 2 bases respectively, with 13 bases between them. The CDR3 bases are TGTGCCAGCAGCCAAACCCATGGCGGGCCTGGAAACACCATATATTTT. Amino acids: CASSQTHGGPGNTIYF.

This sequence joins TRBV19 and TRBJ1-1, with unresolved D. Germline loops: CDR1 LNHDA, CDR2 SQIVND (reference sequence). V gave up 1 base and J gave up 4 bases, with 19 bases separating them. CDR3 length: 17 residues. The CDR3 region has the DNA TGTGCCAGTAGTATAGGAGAAGGCCTTGGGGAAACCACTGAAGCTTTCTTT. Residues: CASSIGEGLGETTEAFF.

The rearrangement links TRBV27 to TRBJ2-2; D ambiguous. The CDR3 sequence is 13 residues long. Trimming stripped 3 bases from V and 2 bases from J, with 4 bases between. Germline V gene lookup returns CDR1 MNHEY and CDR2 SMNVEV (reference sequence). The CDR3 DNA sequence: TGTGCCAGCAGTTTCCCCAACACCGGGGAGCTGTTTTTT. Protein product: CASSFPNTGELFF.

V is TRBV27 and J is TRBJ2-2; no firm D call. Germline loops: CDR1 MNHEY, CDR2 SMNVEV (reference sequence). V lost 6 bases and J 7 bases, leaving 12 bases between the germline ends. This CDR3 is 13 amino acids long. The CDR3 bases are TGTGCCAGCAGCCCCGGCTTTATCGGGGAGCTGTTTTTT. It yields the protein CASSPGFIGELFF.